Given below is one T cell receptor beta chain in context. Its antigen is still unknown. The sample is drawn from a study of siplizumab effects on memory and regulatory T cells. Coculturing was carried out on the mixed lymphocyte reaction cells. It lasted six to seven days and was done at 37°C. CDR3 length equals 15 residues. CDR1 and CDR2 (germline): LNHDA, SQIVND (reference sequence). V lost 3 bases and J 0 bases, leaving 10 bases between the germline ends. Sequenced by immunoSEQ multiplex PCR; TCRdb stores in-frame clones only, minus some. The sample gives 9,500 to 10,000 clones, roughly 40% of which show up once; about 9.4% is in the top ten.

This receptor was taken from a human donor in good health; the cells came from an allogeneic mixed lymphocyte reaction. The sequencing input was CFSE-low (dividing) CD4+ T cells sorted from an allogeneic mixed lymphocyte reaction. This chain joins TRBV19 and TRBJ2-3; D gene ambiguous. Written as DNA, the CDR3 is TGTGCCAGTAGTATTACGCGCCATAGCACAGATACGCAGTATTTT. Its translation: CASSITRHSTDTQYF.